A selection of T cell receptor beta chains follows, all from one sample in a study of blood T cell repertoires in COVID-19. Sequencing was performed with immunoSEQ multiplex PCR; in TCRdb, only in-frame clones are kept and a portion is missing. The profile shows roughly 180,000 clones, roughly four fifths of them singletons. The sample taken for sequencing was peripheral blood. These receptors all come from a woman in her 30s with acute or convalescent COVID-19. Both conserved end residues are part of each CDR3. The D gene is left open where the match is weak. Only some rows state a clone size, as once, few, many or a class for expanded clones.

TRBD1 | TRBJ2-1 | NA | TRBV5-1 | TGCGCCAGCAGCTTTACGGGACAGGGAAACAATGAGCAGTTCTTC | CASSFTGQGNNEQFF
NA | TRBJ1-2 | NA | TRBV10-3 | TGTGCCATCAGTGAGTCCGACCGAAGAGGTGGCTACACCTTC | CAISESDRRGGYTF
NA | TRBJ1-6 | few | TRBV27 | TGTGCCAGCAGGGAGACGGGGTATAATTCACCCCTCCACTTT | CASRETGYNSPLHF
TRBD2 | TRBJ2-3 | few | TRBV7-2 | TGTGCCAGCGATGGTGGGGGGGGAAGGGCAGATACGCAGTATTTT | CASDGGGGRADTQYF
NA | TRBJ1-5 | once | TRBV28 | TGTGCCAGCCGGGGGGGCCGAATAAATCAGCCCCAGCATTTT | CASRGGRINQPQHF
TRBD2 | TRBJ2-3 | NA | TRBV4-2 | TGTGCCAGCAGCCAGGTCACTAGCGGGGCTAGCACAGATACGCAGTATTTT | CASSQVTSGASTDTQYF
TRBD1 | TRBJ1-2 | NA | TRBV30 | TGTGCCTGGAGTACCTCCGGGACAGGGAATGATGGCTACACCTTC | CAWSTSGTGNDGYTF
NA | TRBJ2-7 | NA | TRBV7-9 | TGTGCCAGCAGCCTCCGGGACATCGGGCAGTACTTC | CASSLRDIGQYF
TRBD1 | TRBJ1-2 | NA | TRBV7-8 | TGTGCCAGCAGCTTAAAGACAGGGACATCTAACTATGGCTACACCTTC | CASSLKTGTSNYGYTF
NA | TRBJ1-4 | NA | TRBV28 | TGTGCCAGCAGTTTACTACGAACTAATGAAAAACTGTTTTTT | CASSLLRTNEKLFF
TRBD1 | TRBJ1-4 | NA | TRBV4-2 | TGTGCCAGCAGCCAACCCGGGACAGGGAATGAAAAACTGTTTTTT | CASSQPGTGNEKLFF
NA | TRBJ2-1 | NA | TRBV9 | TGTGCCAGCAGCGTGCAGGGGTTCAATGAGCAGTTCTTC | CASSVQGFNEQFF
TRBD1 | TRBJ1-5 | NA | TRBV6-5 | TGTGCCAGCAGCCGGACAGGGGTTTTTAGCCAGCCCCAGCATTTT | CASSRTGVFSQPQHF
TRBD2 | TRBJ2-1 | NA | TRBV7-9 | TGTGCCAGCAGCTCACTAGCGGGGGGGCCGAATGAGCAGTTCTTC | CASSSLAGGPNEQFF
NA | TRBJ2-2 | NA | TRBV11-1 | TGTGCCAGCAGCCTAGCAGGGGCGCGTGACACCGGGGAGCTGTTTTTT | CASSLAGARDTGELFF
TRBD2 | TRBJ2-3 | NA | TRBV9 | TGTGCCAGCAGCGTAGGTCTAGCGGGAGTGGTCACAGATACGCAGTATTTT | CASSVGLAGVVTDTQYF
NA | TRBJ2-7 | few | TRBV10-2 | TGCGCCAGCAGTGAGTGGGCGGAAGCAACAGGGACCACCTACGAGCAGTACTTC | CASSEWAEATGTTYEQYF